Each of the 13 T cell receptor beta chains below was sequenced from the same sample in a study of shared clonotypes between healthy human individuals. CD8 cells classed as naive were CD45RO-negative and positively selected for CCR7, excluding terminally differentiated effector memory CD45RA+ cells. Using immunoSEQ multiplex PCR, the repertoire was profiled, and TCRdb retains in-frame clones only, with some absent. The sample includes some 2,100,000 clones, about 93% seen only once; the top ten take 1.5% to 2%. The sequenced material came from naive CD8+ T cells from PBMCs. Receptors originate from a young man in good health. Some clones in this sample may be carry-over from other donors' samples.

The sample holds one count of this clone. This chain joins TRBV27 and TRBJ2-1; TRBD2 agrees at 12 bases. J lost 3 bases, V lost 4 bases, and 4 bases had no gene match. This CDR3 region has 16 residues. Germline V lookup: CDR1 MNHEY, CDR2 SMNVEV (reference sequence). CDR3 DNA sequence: TGTGCCAGCAGTTCTCGACTAGCGGGAGACTACAATGAGCAGTTCTTC. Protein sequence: CASSSRLAGDYNEQFF.

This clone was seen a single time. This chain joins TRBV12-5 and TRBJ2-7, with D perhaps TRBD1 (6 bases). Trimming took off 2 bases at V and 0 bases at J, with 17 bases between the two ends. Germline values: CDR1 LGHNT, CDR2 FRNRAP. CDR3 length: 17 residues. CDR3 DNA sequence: TGTGCTAGTGGTTTGACGACTCTACAGGGTTTCTCCTACGAGCAGTACTTC. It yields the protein CASGLTTLQGFSYEQYF.

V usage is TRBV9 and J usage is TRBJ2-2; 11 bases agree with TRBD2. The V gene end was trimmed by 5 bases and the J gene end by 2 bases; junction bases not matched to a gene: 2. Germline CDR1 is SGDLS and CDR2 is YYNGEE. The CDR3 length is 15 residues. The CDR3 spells CASRLAGDNTGELFF. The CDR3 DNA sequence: TGTGCCAGCAGACTAGCGGGAGATAACACCGGGGAGCTGTTTTTT.

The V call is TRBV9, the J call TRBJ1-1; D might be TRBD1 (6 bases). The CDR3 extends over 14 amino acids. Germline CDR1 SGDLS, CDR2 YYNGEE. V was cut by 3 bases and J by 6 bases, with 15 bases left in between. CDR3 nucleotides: TGTGCCAGCAGCGGAAGACAGGATGGCGCTGAAGCTTTCTTT. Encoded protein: CASSGRQDGAEAFF.

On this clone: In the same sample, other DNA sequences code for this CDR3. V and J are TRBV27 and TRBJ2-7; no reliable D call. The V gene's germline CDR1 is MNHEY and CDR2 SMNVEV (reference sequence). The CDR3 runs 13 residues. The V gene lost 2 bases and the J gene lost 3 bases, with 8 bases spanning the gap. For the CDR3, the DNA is TGTGCCAGCAGTTTAAGTGGGTTCTACGAGCAGTACTTC. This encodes CASSLSGFYEQYF.

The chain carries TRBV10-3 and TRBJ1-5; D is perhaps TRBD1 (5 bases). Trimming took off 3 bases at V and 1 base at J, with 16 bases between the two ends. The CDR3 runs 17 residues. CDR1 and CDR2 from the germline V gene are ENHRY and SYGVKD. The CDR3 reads CAISDRRGGESNQPQHF. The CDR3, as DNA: TGTGCCATCAGTGATCGTCGGGGAGGGGAAAGCAATCAGCCCCAGCATTTT.

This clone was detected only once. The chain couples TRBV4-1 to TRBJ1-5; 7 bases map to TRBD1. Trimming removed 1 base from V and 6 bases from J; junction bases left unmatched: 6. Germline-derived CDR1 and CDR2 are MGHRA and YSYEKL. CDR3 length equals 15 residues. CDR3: CASSQVKGAGQPQHF. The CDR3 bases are TGCGCCAGCAGCCAAGTGAAGGGGGCAGGTCAGCCCCAGCATTTT.

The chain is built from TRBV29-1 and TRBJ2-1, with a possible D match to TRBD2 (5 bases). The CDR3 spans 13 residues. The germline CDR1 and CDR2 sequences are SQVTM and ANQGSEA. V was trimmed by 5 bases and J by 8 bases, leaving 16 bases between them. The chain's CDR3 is CSVHGSGLYEQFF. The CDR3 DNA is TGCAGCGTTCACGGGTCAGGACTCTATGAGCAGTTCTTC.

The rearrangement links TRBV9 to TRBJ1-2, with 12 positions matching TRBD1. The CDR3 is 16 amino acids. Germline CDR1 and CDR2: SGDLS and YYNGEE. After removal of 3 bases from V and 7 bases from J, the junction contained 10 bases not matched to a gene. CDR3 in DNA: TGTGCCAGCAGCGCCCTTTCGGGACAGGGGGCGTTTGGCTACACCTTC. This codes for CASSALSGQGAFGYTF. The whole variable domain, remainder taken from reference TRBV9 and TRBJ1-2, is DSGVTQTPKHLITATGQRVTLRCSPRSGDLSVYWYQQSLDQGLQFLIQYYNGEERAKGNILERFSAQQFPDLHSELNLSSLELGDSALYFCASSALSGQGAFGYTFGSGTRLTVV.

The CDR3 bases are TGTGCCAGCAGCGTCCAGCGGGAGGGTAGTTTCAATGAGCAGTTCTTC. Protein sequence: CASSVQREGSFNEQFF. This sequence joins TRBV9 and TRBJ2-1, with 10 bases lining up with TRBD2. The CDR3 loop spans 16 amino acids. Germline lookup yields CDR1 SGDLS and CDR2 YYNGEE. The V and J ends lost 2 bases and 6 bases, in that order; junction bases with no gene match: 8.

CDR3 sequence: CASSAMMGQGAYGYTF. CDR3 DNA sequence: TGTGCCAGCAGCGCGATGATGGGACAGGGTGCTTATGGCTACACCTTC. J is TRBJ1-2 and V is TRBV9, with 9 nucleotides matching TRBD1. The V gene's germline CDR1 is SGDLS and CDR2 YYNGEE. This CDR3 is 16 amino acids long. V was pared by 3 bases and J by 5 bases, with 11 bases of the junction left unmatched. The full variable domain, completed using reference TRBV9 and TRBJ1-2, is DSGVTQTPKHLITATGQRVTLRCSPRSGDLSVYWYQQSLDQGLQFLIQYYNGEERAKGNILERFSAQQFPDLHSELNLSSLELGDSALYFCASSAMMGQGAYGYTFGSGTRLTVV.

CDR3 in amino acids: CASSLLVAALRETQYF. CDR3 sequence (DNA): TGTGCCAGCAGCTTATTGGTAGCGGCTCTCCGGGAGACCCAGTACTTC. V and J are TRBV7-8 and TRBJ2-5, with D possibly being TRBD2 (6 bases). CDR1 and CDR2 (germline): SGHVS, FQNEAQ. V lost 2 bases and J lost 5, with 18 bases in between. The CDR3 covers 16 residues.

CDR3 in amino acids: CASSPSYRVSNEKLFF. CDR3 bases: TGTGCCAGCAGTCCCTCCTACAGGGTGTCTAATGAAAAACTGTTTTTT. J is TRBJ1-4 and V is TRBV7-2; a possible D gene is TRBD1 (6 bases). The V end was cut by 6 bases, the J end by 3 bases, with 17 bases between. Germline V gene lookup returns CDR1 SGHTA and CDR2 FQGNSA. This CDR3 is built from 16 residues.